This TCR beta chain was identified during a study of shared T cell receptors in the human thymus. Germline V gives CDR1 WSHSY, CDR2 SAAADI. The CDR3 is 17 amino acids. The junction had 9 bases not matched to a gene; V was cut back by 2 bases and J by 4 bases. TCRdb's table, derived via immunoSEQ multiplex PCR, lists solely in-frame clones and lacks some. The table lists 540,000 or so clones, about four fifths of them singletons, with more than 0.01% in the top ten. These data also formed part of another study, on human thymus T cells. That study adds: Donors were healthy Finnish babies undergoing corrective operations for congenital heart defects. Thymic tissue was derived from resections collected during corrective heart surgery. The related literature has documented a marked overlap of thymic repertoires among unrelated individuals.

The receptor's source is a boy younger than two with a congenital heart defect. The rearrangement joins TRBV10-2 to TRBJ1-1, with 11 bases aligning to TRBD1. Sequences were obtained from thymocytes. The CDR3 here is CASSEAEDRGRGTEAFF. CDR3 nucleotide sequence: TGCGCCAGCAGTGAGGCGGAGGACAGGGGGCGGGGCACTGAAGCTTTCTTT.